A single sample gave rise to the 8 T cell receptor beta chains below, sequenced in a study of T cell responses to AZD1222 COVID-19 vaccine (dated by TCRdb to about 2021). The method was the immunoSEQ multiplex PCR assay. This immuneACCESS table, as held by TCRdb, lists in-frame sequences with V and J called but not all clones. Of the missing ones, under half trace to an unresolved V gene in checked studies; the others have no known cause. A total of under 200,000 clones appear in this sample, roughly 92% of them only once. The top ten clonotypes cover about 1.6% of the sample. Reading the label with the study, this specimen's time point is: baseline before first vaccination. The sample was peripheral blood, taken on day 0 of AZD1222 vaccination. The receptors stem from an adult in good health.

The rearrangement uses TRBV11-3 and TRBJ2-3; D possibly corresponds to TRBD1 (6 bases). Germline lookup yields CDR1 SGHNT and CDR2 YENEEA. The CDR3 length is 15 residues. V was pared by 4 bases and J by 3 bases, with 14 bases between. DNA for the CDR3: TGTGCCAGCAGCTCCCAGGGGATTGTGACAGATACGCAGTATTTT. Encoded protein: CASSSQGIVTDTQYF.

This clone was counted a few times. The chain combines TRBV7-9 with TRBJ1-5, with D tentatively TRBD1 (5 bases). Germline V gives CDR1 SEHNR, CDR2 FQNEAQ (reference sequence). CDR3 size: 16 residues. V gave up 3 bases and J gave up 5 bases, with 17 bases separating them. The CDR3 sequence is CASSLGHGARDQPQHF. CDR3 coding DNA: TGTGCCAGCAGCTTGGGGCACGGGGCTAGGGATCAGCCCCAGCATTTT.

The V call is TRBV19, the J call TRBJ1-2; D unclear. Per germline, CDR1 LNHDA and CDR2 SQIVND (reference sequence). Trimming shortened V by 1 base and J by 9 bases, and 15 bases separated the two germline ends. CDR3 size: 14 residues. As DNA, the CDR3 is TGTGCCAGTAGTATAGGGCCTTCTACTGCGAGCTACACCTTC. Translation gives CASSIGPSTASYTF. The full variable domain, in which reference TRBV19 and TRBJ1-2 provide the parts outside the CDR3, is DGGITQSPKYLFRKEGQNVTLSCEQNLNHDAMYWYRQDPGQGLRLIYYSQIVNDFQKGDIAEGYSVSREKKESFPLTVTSAQKNPTAFYLCASSIGPSTASYTFGSGTRLTVV.

The V call is TRBV5-1, the J call TRBJ2-1; 13 positions agree with TRBD2. This CDR3 spans 23 amino acids. Germline CDR1 reads SGHRS; CDR2 reads YFSETQ. The V gene end was trimmed by 0 bases and the J gene end by 0 bases; junction bases not matched to a gene: 18. CDR3 DNA: TGCGCCAGCAGCTTGGTAGGGACTAGCGGGGTAGCCCCAGGGTCGACCTCCTACAATGAGCAGTTCTTC. Its protein is CASSLVGTSGVAPGSTSYNEQFF.

This clone was seen just once. The J gene is TRBJ2-3, the V gene TRBV18; 10 bases agree with TRBD1. The CDR3 sequence is 15 residues long. The V and J ends lost 6 bases and 4 bases, in that order; junction bases with no gene match: 7. Per germline, CDR1 KGHSH and CDR2 LQKENI. CDR3 residues: CASSTRTGGPDTQYF. In nucleotides, the CDR3 is TGTGCCAGCTCCACCAGGACAGGGGGTCCAGATACGCAGTATTTT.

This chain connects TRBV5-1 to TRBJ2-2; 9 nucleotides agree with TRBD2. CDR3 length equals 18 residues. V was pared by 4 bases and J by 4 bases, with 14 bases of the junction left unmatched. Germline V CDR1 and CDR2: SGHRS, YFSETQ. The CDR3 DNA reads as TGCGCCAGCAGCCCCGGGACAGTACTAGCGGGTCTCACCGGGGAGCTGTTTTTT. It encodes CASSPGTVLAGLTGELFF.

The rearrangement uses TRBV2 and TRBJ1-5; maybe TRBD1 (6 bases). This CDR3 is 14 amino acids long. The germline CDR1 and CDR2 sequences are SNHLY and FYNNEI. Between the trimmed V and J ends, which lost 10 bases and 2 bases, there was a span of 15 bases. CDR3 nucleotides: TGTGCCACCCAGCTAAACAGGGGCAATCAGCCCCAGCATTTT. Protein sequence: CATQLNRGNQPQHF.

The V gene is TRBV19, the J gene TRBJ2-2, with D tentatively TRBD1 (5 bases). V gave up 2 bases and J gave up 5 bases, with 9 bases separating them. In germline, CDR1 is LNHDA, CDR2 SQIVND (reference sequence). This CDR3 comprises 14 residues. CDR3 protein: CASSIWGDTGELFF. DNA of the CDR3: TGTGCCAGTAGTATATGGGGCGATACCGGGGAGCTGTTTTTT.